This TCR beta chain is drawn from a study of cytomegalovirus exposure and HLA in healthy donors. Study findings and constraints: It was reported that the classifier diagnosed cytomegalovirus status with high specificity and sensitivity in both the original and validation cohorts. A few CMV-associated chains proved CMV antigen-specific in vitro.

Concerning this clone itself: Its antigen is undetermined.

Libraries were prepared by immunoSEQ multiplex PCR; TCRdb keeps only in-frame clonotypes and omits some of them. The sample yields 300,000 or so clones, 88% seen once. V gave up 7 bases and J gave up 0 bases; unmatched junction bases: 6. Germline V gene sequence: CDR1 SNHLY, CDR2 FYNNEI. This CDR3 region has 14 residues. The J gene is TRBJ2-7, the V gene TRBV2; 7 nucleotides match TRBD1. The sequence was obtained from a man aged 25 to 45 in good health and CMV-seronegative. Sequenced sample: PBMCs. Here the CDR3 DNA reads TGTGCCAGCACAGGACAGGCCACCTCCTACGAGCAGTACTTC. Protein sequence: CASTGQATSYEQYF.